This T cell receptor beta chain was identified in a study of T cells in Graves' hyperthyroidism and ophthalmopathy. Study-wide results and limits: The majority of expanded thyroid clonotypes above 0.001 also appeared in blood.

The investigators amplified TCR beta CDR3 regions from RNA transcripts. Using the HTBI primer set, a first-round RT-PCR was run on the TCR CDR3. Each CDR3 protein gets one entry after TCRdb re-called the multiplex PCR reads with MiXCR. The table has about 510,000 distinct CDR3 sequences, 40% to 55% seen once. As to this clonotype: Its antigen remains unknown. This CDR3 is missing its conserved last phenylalanine or tryptophan, likely due to a read error.

This CDR3 has 15 residues. The V and J ends lost 6 bases and 1 base respectively, with 18 bases between them. Germline CDR1 DFQATT, CDR2 SNEGSKA (reference sequence). V usage is TRBV20-1 and J usage is TRBJ2-5; tentatively, D is TRBD1 or TRBD2 (7 bases each). The sequence derives from an adult woman with Graves' disease, either hyperthyroidism or ophthalmopathy (not recorded which). Material for sequencing was peripheral blood or thyroid tissue (not recorded which). This CDR3 reads CSATGEGDTQETQYL. DNA of the CDR3: TGCAGTGCAACAGGGGAGGGGGACACCCAAGAGACCCAGTACCTC.